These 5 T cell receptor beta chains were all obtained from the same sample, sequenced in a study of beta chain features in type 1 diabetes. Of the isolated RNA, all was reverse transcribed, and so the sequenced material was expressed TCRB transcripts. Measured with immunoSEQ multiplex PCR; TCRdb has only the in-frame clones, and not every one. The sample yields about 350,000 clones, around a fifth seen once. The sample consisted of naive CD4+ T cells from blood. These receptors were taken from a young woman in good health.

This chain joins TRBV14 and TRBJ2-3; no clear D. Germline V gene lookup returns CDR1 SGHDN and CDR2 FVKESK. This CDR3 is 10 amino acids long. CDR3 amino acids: CVPGTDTQYF. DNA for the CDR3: TGTGTCCCAGGCACAGATACGCAGTATTTT. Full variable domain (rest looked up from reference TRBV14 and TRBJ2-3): EAGVTQFPSHSVIEKGQTVTLRCDPISGHDNLYWYRRVMGKEIKFLLHFVKESKQDESGMPNNRFLAERTGGTYSTLKVQPAELEDSGVYFCVPGTDTQYFGPGTRLTVL.

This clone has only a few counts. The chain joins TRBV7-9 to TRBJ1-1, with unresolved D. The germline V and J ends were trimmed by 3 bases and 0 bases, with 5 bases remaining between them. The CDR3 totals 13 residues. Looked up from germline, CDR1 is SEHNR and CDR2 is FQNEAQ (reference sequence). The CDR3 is CASSFDMNTEAFF. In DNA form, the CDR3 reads TGTGCCAGCAGCTTCGACATGAACACTGAAGCTTTCTTT.

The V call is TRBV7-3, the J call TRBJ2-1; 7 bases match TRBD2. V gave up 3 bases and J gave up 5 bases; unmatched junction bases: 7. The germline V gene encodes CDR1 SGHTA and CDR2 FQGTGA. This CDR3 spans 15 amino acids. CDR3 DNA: TGTGCCAGCAGCTTCTCCGGGACTATAAACAATGAGCAGTTCTTC. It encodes CASSFSGTINNEQFF.

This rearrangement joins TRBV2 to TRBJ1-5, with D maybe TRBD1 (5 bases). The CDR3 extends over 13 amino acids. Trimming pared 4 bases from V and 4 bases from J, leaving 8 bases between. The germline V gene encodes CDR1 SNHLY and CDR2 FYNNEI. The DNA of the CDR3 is TGTGCCAGCAGTGGGAAGGGGAATCAGCCCCAGCATTTT. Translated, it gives CASSGKGNQPQHF. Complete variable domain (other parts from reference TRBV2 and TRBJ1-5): EPEVTQTPSHQVTQMGQEVILRCVPISNHLYFYWYRQILGQKVEFLVSFYNNEISEKSEIFDDQFSVERPDGSNFTLKIRSTKLEDSAMYFCASSGKGNQPQHFGDGTRLSIL.

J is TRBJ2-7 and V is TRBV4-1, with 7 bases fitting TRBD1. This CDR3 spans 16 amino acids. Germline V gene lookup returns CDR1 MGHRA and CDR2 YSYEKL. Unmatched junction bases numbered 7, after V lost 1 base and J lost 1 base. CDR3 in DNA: TGCGCCAGCAGCCAAGGCGGACAGGCTCTGTCCTACGAGCAGTACTTC. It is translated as CASSQGGQALSYEQYF.